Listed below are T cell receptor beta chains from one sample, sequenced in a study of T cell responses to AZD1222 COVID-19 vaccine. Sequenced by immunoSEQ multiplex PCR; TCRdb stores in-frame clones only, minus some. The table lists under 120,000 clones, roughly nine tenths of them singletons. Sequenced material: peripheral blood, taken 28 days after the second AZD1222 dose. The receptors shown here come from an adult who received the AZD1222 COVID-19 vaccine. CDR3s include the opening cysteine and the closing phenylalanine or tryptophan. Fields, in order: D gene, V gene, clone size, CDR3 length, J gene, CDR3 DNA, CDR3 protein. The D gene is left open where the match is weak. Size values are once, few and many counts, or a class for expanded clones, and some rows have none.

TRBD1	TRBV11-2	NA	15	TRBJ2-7	TGTGCCAGCAGCCCGGACAGGGGGTACTACTACGAGCAGTACTTC	CASSPDRGYYYEQYF
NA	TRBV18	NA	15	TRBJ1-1	TGTGCCAGCTCGCCACCGGTGCCAGGGCACACTGAAGCTTTCTTT	CASSPPVPGHTEAFF
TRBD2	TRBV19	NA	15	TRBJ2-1	TGTGCCAGTAGTATAGGGACTAGCGGGAGTAATGAGCAGTTCTTC	CASSIGTSGSNEQFF
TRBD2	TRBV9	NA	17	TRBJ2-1	TGTGCCAGCAGCGTAGGTATTAGCGGGAGTCTTAACAATGAGCAGTTCTTC	CASSVGISGSLNNEQFF
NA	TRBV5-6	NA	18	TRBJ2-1	TGTGCCAGCAGCCCAATTGTGGAAAAGGGGGGACCAAAAAATGAGCAGTTCTTC	CASSPIVEKGGPKNEQFF
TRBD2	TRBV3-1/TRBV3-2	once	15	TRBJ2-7	TGTGCCAGCAGCCAGCCGGGACTAGGACATGACGAGCAGTACTTC	CASSQPGLGHDEQYF
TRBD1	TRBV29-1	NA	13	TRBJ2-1	TGCAGCGTTGAAGAGTTGACAGGGCTTGAGCAGTTCTTC	CSVEELTGLEQFF
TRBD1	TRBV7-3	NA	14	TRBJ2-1	TGTGCCAGCAGCTTCGGGACAGGACCCAATGAGCAGTTCTTC	CASSFGTGPNEQFF
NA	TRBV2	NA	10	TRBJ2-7	TGTGCCAGCAGGGGCATCGAGCAGTACTTC	CASRGIEQYF
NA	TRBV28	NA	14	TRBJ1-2	TGTGCCAGCAGTGCCGGACCGGGGGCGCTGGGCTACACCTTC	CASSAGPGALGYTF
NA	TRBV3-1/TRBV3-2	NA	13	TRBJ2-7	TGTGCCAGCAGCCAAGTTAGCAGTTGGGAGCAGTACTTC	CASSQVSSWEQYF
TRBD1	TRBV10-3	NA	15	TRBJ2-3	TGTGCCATCACCGTCGGACAGGGGGCCACAGATACGCAGTATTTT	CAITVGQGATDTQYF
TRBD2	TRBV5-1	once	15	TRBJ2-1	TGCGCCAGCAGCCAGACTAGCTTGGGGGACAATGAGCAGTTCTTC	CASSQTSLGDNEQFF
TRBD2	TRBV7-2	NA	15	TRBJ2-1	TGTGCCAGCAGCGTTAGCGGGAGGGCCTACAATGAGCAGTTCTTC	CASSVSGRAYNEQFF
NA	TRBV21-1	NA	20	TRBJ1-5	TGTGCCAGCAGCAAAGCGCCCCAGTGTAGTAGAGGAACCACCTATCAGCCCCAGCATTTT	CASSKAPQCSRGTTYQPQHF
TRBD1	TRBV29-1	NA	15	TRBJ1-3	TGCAGCGTATCTCCGACAGGGAATCCAGGAAACACCATATATTTT	CSVSPTGNPGNTIYF
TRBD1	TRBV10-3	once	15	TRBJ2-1	TGTGCCATCAACACCGGGACAGGGTCCTACAATGAGCAGTTCTTC	CAINTGTGSYNEQFF
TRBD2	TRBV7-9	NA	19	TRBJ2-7	TGTGCCAGCAGCATAACGGGGGGACTAGCGGGAGGCGGTGTTGGCGAGCAGTACTTC	CASSITGGLAGGGVGEQYF
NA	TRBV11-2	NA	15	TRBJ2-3	TGTGCCAGCAGCTCCGGTCTAGCAGACACAGATACGCAGTATTTT	CASSSGLADTDTQYF
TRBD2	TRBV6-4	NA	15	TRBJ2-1	TGTGCCAGCAGTGAGGTTAGCGGGAGCGTGGATGAGCAGTTCTTC	CASSEVSGSVDEQFF
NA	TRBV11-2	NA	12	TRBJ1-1	TGTGCCAGCAAGGGCAGATTACCTGAAGCTTTCTTT	CASKGRLPEAFF
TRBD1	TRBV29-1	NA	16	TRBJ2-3	TGCAGCGTTGAGGCTTGGGGACAGCCGGGCACAGATACGCAGTATTTT	CSVEAWGQPGTDTQYF
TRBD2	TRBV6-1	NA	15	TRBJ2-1	TGTGCCAGCAGTGATCAAGCGGGAGGGGGGAATGAGCAGTTCTTC	CASSDQAGGGNEQFF
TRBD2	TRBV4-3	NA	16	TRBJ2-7	TGCGCCAGCAGCCAGTCTAGCGGGAGAGGTTCCTACGAGCAGTACTTC	CASSQSSGRGSYEQYF
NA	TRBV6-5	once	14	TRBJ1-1	TGTGCCAGCAGTTACCTCCGGGCGGACACTGAAGCTTTCTTT	CASSYLRADTEAFF
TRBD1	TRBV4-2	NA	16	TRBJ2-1	TGTGCCAGCAGCCAATCGCAGGGGGAGCAGTTCCTCCCCGGGTTCTTC	CASSQSQGEQFLPGFF
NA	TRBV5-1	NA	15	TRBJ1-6	TGCGCCAGCAGCCCACAGGGAGATAGCCTTTCACCCCTCCACTTT	CASSPQGDSLSPLHF
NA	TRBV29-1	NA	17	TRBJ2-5	TGCAGCGCTCCCATGAGGGGACTCGATGACACCCCAGAGACCCAGTACTTC	CSAPMRGLDDTPETQYF
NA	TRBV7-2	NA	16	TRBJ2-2	TGTGCCAGCAGCTTATATCAAGCCGGGAGCGGCGGGGAGCTGTTTTTT	CASSLYQAGSGGELFF
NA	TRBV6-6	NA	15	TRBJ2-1	TGTGCCAGCAGTTATATGCGACCCCCATACAATGAGCAGTTCTTC	CASSYMRPPYNEQFF
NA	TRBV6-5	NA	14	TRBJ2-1	TGTGCCAGCAGAATGATCGACTCCCCTGATGAGCAGTTCTTC	CASRMIDSPDEQFF
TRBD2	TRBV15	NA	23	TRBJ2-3	TGTGCCACCAGCAGAGCCCCCCAGAGGACTAGCGGGAGGACGCGACGACTCACAGATACGCAGTATTTT	CATSRAPQRTSGRTRRLTDTQYF
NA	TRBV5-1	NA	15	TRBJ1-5	TGCGCCAGCAGCTTGGGAGGGGAAGTGGATCAGCCCCAGCATTTT	CASSLGGEVDQPQHF
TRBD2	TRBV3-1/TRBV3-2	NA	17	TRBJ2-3	TGTGCCAGCAGCCAAGATGGACTAGATGTGGTCACAGATACGCAGTATTTT	CASSQDGLDVVTDTQYF
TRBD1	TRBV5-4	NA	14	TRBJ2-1	TGTGCCAGCAGCGCAGGGACAGGGGAGAATGAGCAGTTCTTC	CASSAGTGENEQFF
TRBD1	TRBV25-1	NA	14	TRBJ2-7	TGTGCCAGCAATCCCAGGACAGGGTCGAACGAGCAGTACTTC	CASNPRTGSNEQYF
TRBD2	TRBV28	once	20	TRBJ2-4	TGTGCCAGCAGTCCCTACAGGAGCGGGAGGCACGACATAGCCAAAAACATTCAGTACTTC	CASSPYRSGRHDIAKNIQYF
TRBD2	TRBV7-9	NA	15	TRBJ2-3	TGTGCCAGCAGGTTAGCGGGAGTGAGCACAGATACGCAGTATTTT	CASRLAGVSTDTQYF
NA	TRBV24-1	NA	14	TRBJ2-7	TGTGCCACCAGTGATTCACGGGGGACCTACGAGCAGTACTTC	CATSDSRGTYEQYF
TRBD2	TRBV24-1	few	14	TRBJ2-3	TGTGCCACCCGAGCGGGAGGGCTCACAGATACGCAGTATTTT	CATRAGGLTDTQYF
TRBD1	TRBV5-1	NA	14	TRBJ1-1	TGCGCCAGCAGCTGGACAGGGGGAGGGACTGAAGCTTTCTTT	CASSWTGGGTEAFF
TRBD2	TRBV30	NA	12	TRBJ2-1	TGTGCCTGGAATAGCGGGAACAATGAGCAGTTCTTC	CAWNSGNNEQFF
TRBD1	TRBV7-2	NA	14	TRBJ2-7	TGTGCCAGCAGCTCCCGACAGGGGTCCTACGAGCAGTACTTC	CASSSRQGSYEQYF
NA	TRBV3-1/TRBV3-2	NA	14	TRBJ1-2	TGTGCCAGCAGCCCAGTGGGGCCTCACTATGGCTACACCTTC	CASSPVGPHYGYTF
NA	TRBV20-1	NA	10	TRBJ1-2	TGCAGTGCTTCGGACAGAGGCTACACCTTC	CSASDRGYTF
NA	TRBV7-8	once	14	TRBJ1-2	TGTGCCAGCAGCTTAACTCAGGGGCTCTATGGCTACACCTTC	CASSLTQGLYGYTF
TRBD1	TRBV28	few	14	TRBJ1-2	TGTGCCAGCACCCAGGGACAGGGGAGATATGGCTACACCTTC	CASTQGQGRYGYTF
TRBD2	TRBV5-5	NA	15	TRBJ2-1	TGTGCCAGCAGCCGACTAGCGGGACGACTAGATGAGCAGTTCTTC	CASSRLAGRLDEQFF
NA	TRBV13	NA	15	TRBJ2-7	TGTGCCAGCAGCCGCGCCCGTTTGAAAGACTACGAGCAGTACTTC	CASSRARLKDYEQYF
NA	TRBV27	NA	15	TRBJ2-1	TGTGCCAGCAGCGAGGACGGAAGCTCCTACAATGAGCAGTTCTTC	CASSEDGSSYNEQFF
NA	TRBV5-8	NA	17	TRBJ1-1	TGTGCCAGCAGCTTCATGACACCGGGACAACCCAACACTGAAGCTTTCTTT	CASSFMTPGQPNTEAFF
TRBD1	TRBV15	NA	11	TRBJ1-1	TGTGCCACCAGTAGGGACAGAGAAGCTTTCTTT	CATSRDREAFF
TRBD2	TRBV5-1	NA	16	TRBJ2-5	TGCGCCAGCAGGTTGAGACTAGCGGGAGGGGAAGAGACCCAGTACTTC	CASRLRLAGGEETQYF
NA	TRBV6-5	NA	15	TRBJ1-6	TGTGCCAGCAGTTATTATGGAGACAGCTTCTCACCCCTCCACTTT	CASSYYGDSFSPLHF
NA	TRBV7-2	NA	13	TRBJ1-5	TGTGCCAGCAGCTTGTGGGATTATCAGCCCCAGCATTTT	CASSLWDYQPQHF
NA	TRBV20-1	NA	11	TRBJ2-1	TGCAGTGCTAGAAATTACAATGAGCAGTTCTTC	CSARNYNEQFF
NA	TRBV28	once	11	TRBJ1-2	TGTGCCAGCAGTTACAGGGAAGGCTACACCTTC	CASSYREGYTF
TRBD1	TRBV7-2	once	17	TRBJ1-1	TGTGCCAGCAGCTCACGACAGGGTATTAACGTGAACACTGAAGCTTTCTTT	CASSSRQGINVNTEAFF
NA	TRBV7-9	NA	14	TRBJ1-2	TGTGCCAGCAGCCCCGGAAGGAAGAGGGATGGCTACACCTTC	CASSPGRKRDGYTF